The clone carrying this T cell receptor (beta chain) has at least ten counts. V was pared by 6 bases and J by 13 bases, with 17 bases of the junction left unmatched. This CDR3 is 15 amino acids long. Germline V gene sequence: CDR1 WSHSY, CDR2 SAAADI. The sample originates from a study of T-cell memory formation after mild COVID-19. TCRdb redid the calling of the 5' RACE reads with MiXCR, one entry per CDR3 protein. The data contain about 360,000 distinct CDR3 sequences, about an eighth of them singletons. The chain recombines TRBV10-2 with TRBJ2-1; 8 bases agree with TRBD1. The sample taken for sequencing was PBMCs or a T cell subset sorted from them (not recorded which). This sequence was found in a man between 18 and 29 years old who had mild COVID-19 (a few samples of this study predate the infection). Cell type and time point are not known. CDR3 sequence reads: CASREDRGVAFRQFF. CDR3 coding DNA: TGCGCCAGCAGAGAAGACAGGGGAGTTGCGTTTCGTCAGTTCTTC.